Listed below are T cell receptor beta chains from one sample, sequenced in a study of blood T cell repertoires in COVID-19. TCRdb keeps only in-frame clones here, not all; method: immunoSEQ multiplex PCR. The sample holds about 160,000 clones, roughly 90% seen once. The sample taken for sequencing was peripheral blood. The receptors derive from a man in his forties or fifties with acute or convalescent COVID-19. Both conserved end residues are part of each CDR3. The D gene is left open where the match is weak. Clone size, where shown, is once, few, many, or a class for clones that have expanded.

TRBD1,.,TRBJ1-4,TRBV15,TGTGCCACCAGCAGAGGGACAGGGGTCGAAAAACTGTTTTTT,CATSRGTGVEKLFF
TRBD2,.,TRBJ2-1,TRBV24-1,TGTGCCACCAGTGAACCGGGACTAGCGGGGGCTTACAATGAGCAGTTCTTC,CATSEPGLAGAYNEQFF
.,few,TRBJ1-5,TRBV10-1,TGCGCCAGGCGGGAGGGGCCTTATAGCAATCAGCCCCAGCATTTT,CARREGPYSNQPQHF
.,few,TRBJ1-2,TRBV28,TGTGCCAGCAGCCGAGGACAGCTTGGGCGCTACACCTTC,CASSRGQLGRYTF
.,once,TRBJ2-4,TRBV6-5,TGTGCCAGCAGCCATGACGGGATTGCCAAAAACATTCAGTACTTC,CASSHDGIAKNIQYF
.,.,TRBJ2-2,TRBV9,TGTGCCAGCAGCGTAGACTGGACTTTGAACACCGGGGAGCTGTTTTTT,CASSVDWTLNTGELFF
.,.,TRBJ1-2,TRBV12-3/TRBV12-4,TGTGCCAGCAGTTTGAGTTCTAACTATGGCTACACCTTC,CASSLSSNYGYTF
.,.,TRBJ1-2,TRBV27,TGTGCCAGCAACCGAGGTCCGGGAAAGGACTATGGCTACACCTTC,CASNRGPGKDYGYTF
.,.,TRBJ1-1,TRBV5-5,TGTGCCAGCAGCCTTCGAACAGGGCGAGCTTTCTTT,CASSLRTGRAFF
.,.,TRBJ2-1,TRBV2,TGTGCCAGCAAACCTGAGCGGGTCTACAATGAGCAGTTCTTC,CASKPERVYNEQFF
TRBD1,many,TRBJ2-7,TRBV27,TGTGCCAGCAGTTATTGGACAGGGCGGCGGCTTTACGAGCAGTACTTC,CASSYWTGRRLYEQYF
.,.,TRBJ1-1,TRBV7-2,TGTGCCAGCAGCACCTCGAGGGAGAGCACTGAAGCTTTCTTT,CASSTSRESTEAFF
TRBD1,.,TRBJ1-4,TRBV12-3/TRBV12-4,TGTGCCAGCAGAATGACAGGGGCTGAAAAACTGTTTTTT,CASRMTGAEKLFF
TRBD1,.,TRBJ1-4,TRBV3-1/TRBV3-2,TGTGCCAGCAGCCCCCGACAGGGGTCCTCTGAAAAACTGTTTTTT,CASSPRQGSSEKLFF
TRBD2,once,TRBJ2-2,TRBV7-2,TGTGCCAGCAGCTTGGGACTAGCTGCCGGGGAGCTGTTTTTT,CASSLGLAAGELFF
TRBD2,.,TRBJ2-1,TRBV5-1,TGCGCCAGCAGCCCGGGACTAGCGGGAGGACGGGGGAATGAGCAGTTCTTC,CASSPGLAGGRGNEQFF
TRBD1,.,TRBJ1-2,TRBV29-1,TGCAGCGCTCAGGGACAGCTGAACTATGGCTACACCTTC,CSAQGQLNYGYTF
TRBD2,once,TRBJ2-3,TRBV27,TGTGCCAGCAGTTTTATAGCGGGCGCCGCTTACACAGATACGCAGTATTTT,CASSFIAGAAYTDTQYF
TRBD2,.,TRBJ2-5,TRBV20-1,TGCAGTGCTAGTTCGTTCAGGCTAGCGGTAGAGACCCAGTACTTC,CSASSFRLAVETQYF
TRBD2,.,TRBJ2-2,TRBV28,TGTGCCAGCAGTAGTAGCGGGGGGAACACCGGGGAGCTGTTTTTT,CASSSSGGNTGELFF
TRBD1,.,TRBJ1-1,TRBV5-1,TGCGCCAGCAGCTTACAGGGGCAGGGGACTGAAGCTTTCTTT,CASSLQGQGTEAFF
TRBD1,.,TRBJ1-2,TRBV18,TGTGCCAGCTCACCTTATCAGGGGGAATCGGGCTATGGCTACACCTTC,CASSPYQGESGYGYTF
.,.,TRBJ2-3,TRBV7-3,TGTGCCAGCAGCTTAAGACGGGAAGATACGCAGTATTTT,CASSLRREDTQYF
.,.,TRBJ2-2,TRBV30,TGTGCCTGGAGTGTCGGGAACACCGGGGAGCTGTTTTTT,CAWSVGNTGELFF
.,.,TRBJ2-3,TRBV5-1,TGCGCCAGCAGCTTGGGGGACAGCGGGAGAAGGTGGACAGATACGCAGTATTTT,CASSLGDSGRRWTDTQYF
TRBD1,.,TRBJ2-3,TRBV29-1,TGCAGCGTTGAGGCCGGGACAGGCACAGATACGCAGTATTTT,CSVEAGTGTDTQYF
.,.,TRBJ2-3,TRBV6-5,TGTGCCAGCAGACGCAATCGGGACACAGATACGCAGTATTTT,CASRRNRDTDTQYF